This entry lists 9 T cell receptor beta chains sequenced from one sample in a study of T cell responses to AZD1222 COVID-19 vaccine. Data came from immunoSEQ multiplex PCR; TCRdb stores just in-frame clones and leaves some out. The profile shows 80,000 to 90,000 clones, 90% of them singletons. Specimen: peripheral blood, collected 28 days after the second AZD1222 dose. These receptors originate from an adult who received the AZD1222 COVID-19 vaccine.

V and J are TRBV3-1 (or the pseudogene TRBV3-2) and TRBJ2-2, with TRBD1 matching 11 bases. The V and J ends lost 4 bases and 6 bases, in that order; junction bases with no gene match: 16. CDR1 LGHDT and CDR2 YNNKEL come from the germline V gene (reference sequence). The CDR3 length is 19 residues. In DNA form, the CDR3 reads TGTGCCAGCAGCCGTCCTAGGACAGGGGGCGGAAGGTTCGCCGGGGAGCTGTTTTTT. This gives the protein CASSRPRTGGGRFAGELFF.

CDR3 in amino acids: CASSLVRGPHEQYF. CDR3 DNA sequence: TGTGCCAGTAGTCTCGTCAGGGGTCCCCACGAGCAGTACTTC. The chain recombines TRBV19 with TRBJ2-7; D might be TRBD1 (6 bases). Germline CDR1 LNHDA, CDR2 SQIVND (reference sequence). This CDR3 region has 14 residues. V lost 5 bases and J lost 5, with 16 bases in between.

This chain links TRBV19 with TRBJ1-6, with 9 bases matching TRBD1. From germline, CDR1 is LNHDA and CDR2 SQIVND (reference sequence). V shed 7 bases, J shed 6 bases, and the junction held 4 bases outside the gene matches. The CDR3 totals 14 residues. DNA for the CDR3: TGTGCCAGTACCGGGACAGGGTTTAATTCACCCCTCCACTTT. Its translation: CASTGTGFNSPLHF.

This clone was picked up one time. The CDR3 nucleotides are TGTGCCAGCAGCTCCCAGGGTTTAAACTATGGCTACACCTTC. Translation gives CASSSQGLNYGYTF. V is TRBV5-6 and J is TRBJ1-2; D might be TRBD1 (5 bases). Germline CDR1 SGHDT, CDR2 YYEEEE. Between the trimmed V and J ends, which lost 3 bases and 2 bases, there was a span of 11 bases. The CDR3 totals 14 residues.

The chain links TRBV5-4 to TRBJ1-4; D remains ambiguous. Germline assignment: CDR1 SGHNT and CDR2 YYREEE (reference sequence). Trimming removed 4 bases from V and 4 bases from J, with 11 bases in between. This CDR3 region has 14 residues. DNA for the CDR3: TGTGCCAGCAGCCCGGAACAGAATAATGAAAAACTGTTTTTT. This codes for CASSPEQNNEKLFF.

Note on this clone: The junction departs from germline at one end; a sequencing error may be responsible. The chain is built from TRBV5-5 and TRBJ2-7, with 9 bases aligning to TRBD1. The germline V gene encodes CDR1 SGHKS and CDR2 YYEKEE (reference sequence). CDR3 size: 15 residues. CDR3 protein: CASSLTGTGFPKAQF. The CDR3 bases are TGTGCCAGCAGCTTGACGGGGACAGGGTTTCCCAAAGCTCAATTC.

This chain connects TRBV9 to TRBJ1-3, with D maybe TRBD1 (6 bases). The CDR3 covers 16 residues. CDR1 is SGDLS, CDR2 YYNGEE, per germline. The V end lost 0 bases, the J end lost 4 bases, and 14 bases lay between the germline ends. CDR3 amino acids: CASSVARGGVGNTIYF. CDR3 nucleotides: TGTGCCAGCAGCGTAGCCCGAGGGGGGGTCGGAAACACCATATATTTT.

V is TRBV7-8 and J is TRBJ1-2; 8 bases line up with TRBD1. Germline CDR1 is SGHVS and CDR2 is FQNEAQ. The CDR3 has 18 residues. Germline trimming cut 4 bases from V and 5 bases from J; bases unmatched to any gene: 18. The CDR3 here is CASSSLVGTGGQNYGYTF. In DNA form, the CDR3 reads TGTGCCAGCAGCTCGCTGGTGGGGACAGGTGGACAAAATTATGGCTACACCTTC.

The V call is TRBV5-1, the J call TRBJ2-3; D ambiguous. Germline loops: CDR1 SGHRS, CDR2 YFSETQ. The CDR3 covers 15 residues. V was pared by 7 bases and J by 1 base, with 16 bases between. The CDR3 DNA reads as TGCGCCAGCGGGTTTGACGGAGACCGCACAGATACGCAGTATTTT. It is translated as CASGFDGDRTDTQYF.